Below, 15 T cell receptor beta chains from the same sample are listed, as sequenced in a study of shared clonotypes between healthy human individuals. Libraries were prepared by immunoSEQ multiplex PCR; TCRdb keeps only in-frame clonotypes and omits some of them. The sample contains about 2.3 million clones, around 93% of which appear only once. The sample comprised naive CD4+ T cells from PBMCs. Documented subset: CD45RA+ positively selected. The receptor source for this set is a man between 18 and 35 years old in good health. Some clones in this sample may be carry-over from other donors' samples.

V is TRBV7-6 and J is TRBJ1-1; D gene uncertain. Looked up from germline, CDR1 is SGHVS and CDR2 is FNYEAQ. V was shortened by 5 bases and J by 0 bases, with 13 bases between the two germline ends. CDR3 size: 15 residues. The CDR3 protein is CASSLLAVMNTEAFF. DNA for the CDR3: TGTGCCAGCAGCCTATTGGCGGTCATGAACACTGAAGCTTTCTTT.

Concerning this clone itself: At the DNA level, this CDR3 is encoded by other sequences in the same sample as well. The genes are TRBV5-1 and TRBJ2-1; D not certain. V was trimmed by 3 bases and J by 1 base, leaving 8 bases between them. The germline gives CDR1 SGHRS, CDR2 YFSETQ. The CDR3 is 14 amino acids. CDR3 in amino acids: CASSSLPSYNEQFF. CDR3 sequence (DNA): TGCGCCAGCAGCTCACTACCTTCCTACAATGAGCAGTTCTTC.

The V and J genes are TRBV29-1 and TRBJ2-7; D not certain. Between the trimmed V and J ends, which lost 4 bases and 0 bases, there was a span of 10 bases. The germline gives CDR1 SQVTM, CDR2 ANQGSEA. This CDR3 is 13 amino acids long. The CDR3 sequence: CSVGTLFSYEQYF. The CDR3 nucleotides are TGCAGCGTTGGGACGCTGTTCTCCTACGAGCAGTACTTC.

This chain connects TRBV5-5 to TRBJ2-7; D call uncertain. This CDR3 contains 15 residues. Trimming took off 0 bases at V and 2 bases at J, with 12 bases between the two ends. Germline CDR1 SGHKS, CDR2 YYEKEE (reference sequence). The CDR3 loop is CASSLALGSAYEQYF. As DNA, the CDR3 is TGTGCCAGCAGCTTGGCTTTGGGTTCTGCCTACGAGCAGTACTTC.

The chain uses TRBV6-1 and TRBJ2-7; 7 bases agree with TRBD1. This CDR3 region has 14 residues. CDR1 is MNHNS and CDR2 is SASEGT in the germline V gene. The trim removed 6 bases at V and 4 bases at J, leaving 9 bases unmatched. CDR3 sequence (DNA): TGTGCCAGCAGGAACCGGGACAGACATTACGAGCAGTACTTC. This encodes CASRNRDRHYEQYF.

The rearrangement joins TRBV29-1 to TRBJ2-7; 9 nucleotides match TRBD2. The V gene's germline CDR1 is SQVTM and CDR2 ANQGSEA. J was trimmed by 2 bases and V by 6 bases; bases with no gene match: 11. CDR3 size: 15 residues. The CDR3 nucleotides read TGCAGCGTGGGACTAACTAGCGGGCCCCCCTACGAGCAGTACTTC. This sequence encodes CSVGLTSGPPYEQYF.

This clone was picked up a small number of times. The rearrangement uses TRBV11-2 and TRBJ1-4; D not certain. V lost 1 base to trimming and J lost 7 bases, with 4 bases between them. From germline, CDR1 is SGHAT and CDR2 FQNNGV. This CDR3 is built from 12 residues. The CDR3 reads CASSLGAEKLFF. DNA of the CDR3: TGTGCCAGCAGCTTAGGGGCTGAAAAACTGTTTTTT.

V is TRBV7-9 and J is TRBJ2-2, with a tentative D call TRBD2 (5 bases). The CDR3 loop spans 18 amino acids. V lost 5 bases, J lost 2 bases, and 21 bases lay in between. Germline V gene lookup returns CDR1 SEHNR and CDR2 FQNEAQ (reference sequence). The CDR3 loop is CASSASTETPTNTGELFF. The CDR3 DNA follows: TGTGCCAGCAGCGCTAGCACGGAGACACCTACCAACACCGGGGAGCTGTTTTTT.

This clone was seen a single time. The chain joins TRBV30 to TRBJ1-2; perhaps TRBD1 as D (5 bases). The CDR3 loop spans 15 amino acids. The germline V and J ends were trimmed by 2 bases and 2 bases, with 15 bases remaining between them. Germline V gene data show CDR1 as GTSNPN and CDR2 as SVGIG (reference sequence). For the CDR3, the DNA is TGTGCCTGGAGTCAACAGGAGAGCGGAAACTATGGCTACACCTTC. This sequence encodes CAWSQQESGNYGYTF. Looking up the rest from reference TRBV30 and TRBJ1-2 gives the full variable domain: SQTIHQWPATLVQPVGSPLSLECTVEGTSNPNLYWYRQAAGRGLQLLFYSVGIGQISSEVPQNLSASRPQDRQFILSSKKLLLSDSGFYLCAWSQQESGNYGYTFGSGTRLTVV.

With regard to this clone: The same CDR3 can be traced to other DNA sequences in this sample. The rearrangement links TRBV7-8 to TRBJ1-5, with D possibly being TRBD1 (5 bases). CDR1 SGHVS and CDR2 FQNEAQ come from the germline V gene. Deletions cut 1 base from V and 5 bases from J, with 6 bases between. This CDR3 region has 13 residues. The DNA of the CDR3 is TGTGCCAGCAGCTTAGTGGGACATCAGCCCCAGCATTTT. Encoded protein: CASSLVGHQPQHF.

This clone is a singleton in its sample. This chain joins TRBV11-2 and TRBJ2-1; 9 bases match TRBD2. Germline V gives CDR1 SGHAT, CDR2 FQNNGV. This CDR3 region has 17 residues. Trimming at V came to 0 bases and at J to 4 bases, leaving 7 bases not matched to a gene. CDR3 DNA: TGTGCCAGCAGCTTAGATAGGGGACTAGCAGCATACAATGAGCAGTTCTTC. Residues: CASSLDRGLAAYNEQFF.

For the CDR3, the DNA is TGTGCCAGCTCACCACAATGGCTAGCGGGAGAAAATACGCAGTATTTT. This encodes CASSPQWLAGENTQYF. V and J are TRBV18 and TRBJ2-3; TRBD2 matches at 10 bases. The CDR3 spans 16 residues. Germline V gene data show CDR1 as KGHSH and CDR2 as LQKENI. Trimming took 1 base from V and 7 from J; bases not matched to a gene: 8.

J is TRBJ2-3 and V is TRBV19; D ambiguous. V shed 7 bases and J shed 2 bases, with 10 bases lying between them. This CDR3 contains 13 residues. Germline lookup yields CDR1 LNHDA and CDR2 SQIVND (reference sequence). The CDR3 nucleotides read TGTGCCAGTACCTCTACGGCCACAGATACGCAGTATTTT. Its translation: CASTSTATDTQYF.

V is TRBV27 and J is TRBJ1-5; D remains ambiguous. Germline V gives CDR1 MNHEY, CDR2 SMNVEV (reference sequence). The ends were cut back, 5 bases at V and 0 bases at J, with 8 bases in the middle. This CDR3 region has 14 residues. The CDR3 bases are TGTGCCAGCAGTATACAGCCTAGCAATCAGCCCCAGCATTTT. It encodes CASSIQPSNQPQHF.

This CDR3 reads CASSLASGSFDEQFF. The CDR3 region has the DNA TGTGCCAGCAGTTTGGCTAGCGGGAGTTTCGATGAGCAGTTCTTC. This sequence joins TRBV28 and TRBJ2-1; 10 nucleotides match TRBD2. The germline gives CDR1 MDHEN, CDR2 SYDVKM. CDR3 length equals 15 residues. The ends lost 3 bases at V and 8 bases at J; junction bases unmatched: 7.